Below are 16 T cell receptor beta chains sequenced from a single sample in a study of Graves' ophthalmopathy and Graves' hyperthyroidism. The authors amplified TCR beta CDR3 regions, and they did so from RNA transcripts for repertoire sequencing. A first-round RT-PCR used HTBI primers, followed by a second-round multiplex PCR. TCRdb ran MiXCR on the multiplex PCR reads and lists one entry per CDR3 protein. The table has 300,000 to 500,000 distinct CDR3 sequences, 15% seen once. Specimen: peripheral blood. Receptors were obtained from a woman in her late teens or twenties with stable Graves' hyperthyroidism.

This clonotype was recorded at least ten times. The chain is built from TRBV6-5 and TRBJ2-5; 7 bases agree with TRBD2. The V gene end was trimmed by 8 bases and the J gene end by 0 bases; junction bases not matched to a gene: 6. Germline CDR1 is MNHEY and CDR2 is SVGAGI. The CDR3 has 14 amino acids. The CDR3 coding sequence is TGTGCCAGCTGGGGGGGAGCGTACCAAGAGACCCAGTACTTC. It encodes CASWGGAYQETQYF.

This clonotype was counted ten times or more. The chain employs TRBV5-1 and TRBJ2-5; D might be TRBD1 (6 bases). The CDR3 is 13 amino acids. Trimming removed 4 bases at V and 2 bases at J, with 9 bases between. In germline, CDR1 is SGHRS, CDR2 YFSETQ. CDR3 nucleotide sequence: TGCGCCAGCAGCCCGGGACATCAAGAGACCCAGTACTTC. It translates to CASSPGHQETQYF. Full variable domain (outside the CDR3, taken from reference TRBV5-1 and TRBJ2-5): KAGVTQTPRYLIKTRGQQVTLSCSPISGHRSVSWYQQTPGQGLQFLFEYFSETQRNKGNFPGRFSGRQFSNSRSEMNVSTLELGDSALYLCASSPGHQETQYFGPGTRLLVL.

This clonotype was picked up many times. J is TRBJ2-7 and V is TRBV7-8, with 8 bases fitting TRBD2. The V and J ends lost 4 bases and 4 bases, in that order; junction bases with no gene match: 9. Germline CDR1 SGHVS, CDR2 FQNEAQ. The CDR3 sequence is 15 residues long. This CDR3 is CASSSPSGGIYEQYF. DNA for the CDR3: TGTGCCAGCAGCTCACCGAGCGGGGGCATATACGAGCAGTACTTC.

The chain links TRBV6-2 or TRBV6-3 to TRBJ1-2; D call uncertain. CDR1 is MNHEY, CDR2 SVGEGT, per germline. With 4 bases removed from V and 7 bases from J, the gap between germline ends came to 16 bases. CDR3 size: 14 residues. The CDR3: CASSSEDALFGYTF. The CDR3 DNA reads as TGTGCCAGCAGTTCGGAAGATGCTCTTTTTGGCTACACCTTC.

This clonotype occurred many times. This rearrangement joins TRBV6-5 to TRBJ1-1; D gene unclear. Germline V CDR1 and CDR2: MNHEY, SVGAGI. CDR3 length: 12 amino acids. Trimming cost V 7 bases and J 6 bases, with 12 bases left between them. CDR3 DNA sequence: TGTGCCAGCACAACTGGATTAGCTGAAGCTTTCTTT. As protein: CASTTGLAEAFF.

The chain carries TRBV6-1 and TRBJ2-7; D is possibly TRBD2 (6 bases). Germline V gene data show CDR1 as MNHNS and CDR2 as SASEGT. The CDR3 has 13 amino acids. V lost 10 bases to trimming and J lost 1 base, with 14 bases between them. CDR3 in amino acids: CAIRSGESYEQYF. CDR3 nucleotide sequence: TGTGCCATCAGGTCGGGGGAATCCTACGAGCAGTACTTC.

This clonotype appeared many times. The chain has TRBV19 and TRBJ2-4, with a tentative D call TRBD2 (6 bases). The CDR3 consists of 10 residues. Germline loops: CDR1 LNHDA, CDR2 SQIVND (reference sequence). Deletions cut 6 bases from V and 15 bases from J, with 12 bases between. The CDR3 protein is CASRDGGMYF. DNA of the CDR3: TGTGCCAGTAGGGACGGGGGAATGTACTTC. Based on the CDR3 plus reference TRBV19 and TRBJ2-4, the full variable domain is DGGITQSPKYLFRKEGQNVTLSCEQNLNHDAMYWYRQDPGQGLRLIYYSQIVNDFQKGDIAEGYSVSREKKESFPLTVTSAQKNPTAFYLCASRDGGMYFGAGTRLSVL.

This clonotype was observed many times. The rearrangement uses TRBV6-5 and TRBJ1-5; D unresolved. The CDR3 covers 13 residues. Germline-derived CDR1 and CDR2 are MNHEY and SVGAGI. V lost 6 bases, J lost 7 bases, and 13 bases lay in between. CDR3 sequence reads: CASRGQVDQPQHF. In DNA form, the CDR3 reads TGTGCCAGCAGAGGTCAGGTGGACCAGCCCCAGCATTTT.

In this sample, this clonotype turned up a few times. The chain uses TRBV28 and TRBJ2-4; 9 bases are a match to TRBD2. The CDR3 length is 17 residues. Germline CDR1 reads MDHEN; CDR2 reads SYDVKM. The junction had 9 bases not matched to a gene; V was cut back by 5 bases and J by 1 base. The CDR3 sequence: CASSRAAGGSAKNIQYF. In DNA form, the CDR3 reads TGTGCCAGCAGTCGAGCAGCGGGGGGTTCGGCCAAAAACATTCAGTACTTC.

This clonotype showed up many times. CDR3 sequence reads: CSAPSGRMDGYTF. CDR3 DNA sequence: TGCAGTGCTCCCTCAGGGCGTATGGACGGCTACACCTTC. The genes are TRBV20-1 and TRBJ1-2; D possibly corresponds to TRBD1 (5 bases). Trimming pared 5 bases from V and 8 bases from J, leaving 18 bases between. The germline CDR1 and CDR2 sequences are DFQATT and SNEGSKA (reference sequence). The CDR3 is made up of 13 amino acids.

This clonotype showed up many times. The rearrangement uses TRBV11-3 and TRBJ1-1; D may be TRBD1 (5 bases). Trimming removed 5 bases from V and 2 bases from J, with 15 bases in between. In germline, CDR1 is SGHNT, CDR2 YENEEA. The CDR3 is 15 residues long. The CDR3 coding sequence is TGTGCCAGCAGCCCTACACGGACAACAAACACTGAAGCTTTCTTT. Translation: CASSPTRTTNTEAFF. Variable domain in full (rest from reference TRBV11-3 and TRBJ1-1): EAGVVQSPRYKIIEKKQPVAFWCNPISGHNTLYWYLQNLGQGPELLIRYENEEAVDDSQLPKDRFSAERLKGVDSTLKIQPAELGDSAVYLCASSPTRTTNTEAFFGQGTRLTVV.

This clonotype showed up many times. This sequence joins TRBV20-1 and TRBJ1-5; D is uncertain. Trimming cost V 3 bases and J 3 bases, with 9 bases left between them. CDR3 length: 13 residues. Per germline, CDR1 DFQATT and CDR2 SNEGSKA (reference sequence). The CDR3 DNA reads as TGCAGTGCTAGGGAGGATAACAATCAGCCCCAGCATTTT. It encodes CSAREDNNQPQHF.

About this clonotype itself: The junction departs from germline at one end; a sequencing error may be responsible. The gene calls are TRBV6-2 or TRBV6-3 and TRBJ2-2; D possibly corresponds to TRBD2 (5 bases). The CDR3 spans 14 residues. Per germline, CDR1 MNHEY and CDR2 SVGEGT. CDR3: CASSNFLGSGELSF. The CDR3 nucleotides are TGTGCCAGCAGCAACTTTCTAGGATCCGGGGAGCTGTCTTTT.

In its sample, this clonotype was seen many times. The rearrangement joins TRBV19 to TRBJ1-1; possible D gene TRBD1, 5 bases. V gave up 7 bases and J gave up 3 bases, with 15 bases separating them. This CDR3 region has 14 residues. Germline CDR1 reads LNHDA; CDR2 reads SQIVND (reference sequence). CDR3 in amino acids: CASTFRGTDTEAFF. Here the CDR3 DNA reads TGTGCCAGTACCTTCCGGGGGACGGACACTGAAGCTTTCTTT.

In this sample, this clonotype turned up many times. DNA for the CDR3: TGTGCCAGCAGCCAATCGGCTTGGGGTCAGCCCCAGCATTTT. Translation: CASSQSAWGQPQHF. The chain carries TRBV16 and TRBJ1-5; D is unresolved. V shed 0 bases and J shed 6 bases, with 9 bases lying between them. CDR1 KGHSY and CDR2 FQNENV come from the germline V gene. This CDR3 comprises 14 residues. Full variable domain (missing parts from reference TRBV16 and TRBJ1-5): GEEVAQTPKHLVRGEGQKAKLYCAPIKGHSYVFWYQQVLKNEFKFLISFQNENVFDETGMPKERFSAKCLPNSPCSLEIQATKLEDSAVYFCASSQSAWGQPQHFGDGTRLSIL.

This clonotype was picked up many times. V is TRBV2 and J is TRBJ1-2; tentatively, D is TRBD1 (5 bases). V was trimmed by 10 bases and J by 5 bases, leaving 14 bases between them. Germline values: CDR1 SNHLY, CDR2 FYNNEI. This CDR3 has 12 amino acids. The DNA for the CDR3 is TGTGCCATCTCGCAGGGAATGTATGGCTACACCTTC. Translating gives CAISQGMYGYTF.